The next 13 T cell receptor beta chains were all read from a single sample in a study of follicular helper T cells after annual influenza vaccination. Described time point: 2015-2016 season, 7 days after influenza vaccination. This table comes from immunoSEQ multiplex PCR, and its TCRdb copy is limited to in-frame clones, with some not included. The repertoire consists of some 10,000 clones, with less than 90% occurring once and the leading ten covering about 0.36%. This material consisted of CXCR5- memory CD4+ T cells sorted from blood, taken 7 days after influenza vaccination. The source of these receptors is an adult who received the influenza vaccine.

This chain connects TRBV14 to TRBJ2-2, with D perhaps matching TRBD2 (6 bases). CDR1 is SGHDN, CDR2 FVKESK, per germline. Trimming pared 3 bases from V and 2 bases from J, leaving 13 bases between. The CDR3 has 16 amino acids. The CDR3 loop reads CASSQVRGFNTGELFF. The CDR3 DNA reads as TGTGCCAGCAGCCAGGTCCGGGGGTTCAACACCGGGGAGCTGTTTTTT.

The CDR3 loop is CASSLAPLAGTGELFF. The CDR3 DNA reads as TGTGCCAGCAGCTTGGCCCCCCTAGCGGGAACCGGGGAGCTGTTTTTT. V is TRBV5-4 and J is TRBJ2-2; 9 bases are shared with TRBD2. This CDR3 spans 16 amino acids. With V trimmed by 0 bases and J by 5 bases, 5 bases remained unmatched. CDR1 is SGHNT, CDR2 YYREEE, per germline (reference sequence).

This rearrangement joins TRBV29-1 to TRBJ2-1; D ambiguous. Germline CDR1 reads SQVTM; CDR2 reads ANQGSEA. V lost 3 bases to trimming and J lost 2 bases, with 2 bases between them. The CDR3 totals 11 residues. The CDR3 sequence is CSVETYNEQFF. CDR3 nucleotides: TGCAGCGTTGAGACCTACAATGAGCAGTTCTTC.

The genes are TRBV5-4 and TRBJ1-4; D possibly corresponds to TRBD1 (5 bases). The germline V gene encodes CDR1 SGHNT and CDR2 YYREEE (reference sequence). Deletions cut 1 base from V and 4 bases from J, with 8 bases between. CDR3 length equals 14 residues. The CDR3 region is CASSLRGGNEKLFF. The DNA for the CDR3 is TGTGCCAGCAGCTTGAGGGGAGGTAATGAAAAACTGTTTTTT.

The J gene is TRBJ2-7, the V gene TRBV2; D gene ambiguous. Germline lookup yields CDR1 SNHLY and CDR2 FYNNEI. V lost 8 bases, J lost 2 bases, and 10 bases lay in between. This CDR3 comprises 12 residues. CDR3 loop: CASCPAAYEQYF. CDR3 DNA: TGTGCCAGCTGCCCCGCAGCCTACGAGCAGTACTTC. The entire variable domain, with the rest obtained from reference TRBV2 and TRBJ2-7, is as follows: EPEVTQTPSHQVTQMGQEVILRCVPISNHLYFYWYRQILGQKVEFLVSFYNNEISEKSEIFDDQFSVERPDGSNFTLKIRSTKLEDSAMYFCASCPAAYEQYFGPGTRLTVT.

V and J are TRBV9 and TRBJ2-1; no reliable D call. This CDR3 is 15 amino acids long. V lost 1 base, J lost 2 bases, and 10 bases lay in between. In germline, CDR1 is SGDLS, CDR2 YYNGEE. In DNA, the CDR3 is TGTGCCAGCAGCGTATCGGGCCCCACCTACAATGAGCAGTTCTTC. This encodes CASSVSGPTYNEQFF.

This clone was seen only once. The J gene is TRBJ1-5, the V gene TRBV30; 7 bases match TRBD1. The CDR3 runs 15 residues. The germline V gene encodes CDR1 GTSNPN and CDR2 SVGIG (reference sequence). J was trimmed by 4 bases and V by 5 bases; bases with no gene match: 11. The CDR3 loop reads CAWAREGARNQPQHF. CDR3 in DNA: TGTGCCTGGGCAAGGGAGGGGGCGCGAAATCAGCCCCAGCATTTT.

The chain joins TRBV11-2 to TRBJ2-2; no firm D call. The CDR3 has 12 residues. The germline V gene has CDR1 SGHAT and CDR2 FQNNGV. V was trimmed by 0 bases and J by 7 bases, leaving 3 bases between them. The CDR3 region is CASSLDIGELFF. CDR3 coding DNA: TGTGCCAGCAGCTTAGACATCGGGGAGCTGTTTTTT.

The V gene is TRBV20-1, the J gene TRBJ2-7; no clear D gene. This CDR3 is built from 11 residues. The V gene's germline CDR1 is DFQATT and CDR2 SNEGSKA (reference sequence). The V end was cut by 6 bases, the J end by 6 bases, with 12 bases between. The CDR3 spells CSAAAVREQYF. DNA for the CDR3: TGCAGTGCGGCGGCGGTTCGCGAGCAGTACTTC.

This chain connects TRBV2 to TRBJ2-3; D unclear. V was shortened by 3 bases and J by 6 bases, with 10 bases between the two germline ends. Germline V gene sequence: CDR1 SNHLY, CDR2 FYNNEI. The CDR3 extends over 13 amino acids. The CDR3 DNA reads TGTGCCAGCAGTGAGGACGGTGTGGATACGCAGTATTTT. It codes for CASSEDGVDTQYF.

The chain carries TRBV19 and TRBJ1-4; D not resolved. The CDR3 loop spans 15 amino acids. Germline CDR1 is LNHDA and CDR2 is SQIVND (reference sequence). V gave up 5 bases and J gave up 4 bases, with 14 bases separating them. Here the CDR3 DNA reads TGTGCCAGTAGTTGGCGAGGGAAAATTAATGAAAAACTGTTTTTT. Protein: CASSWRGKINEKLFF.

This chain connects TRBV7-3 to TRBJ1-6, with D perhaps TRBD1 (6 bases). The V end lost 2 bases, the J end lost 6 bases, and 14 bases lay between the germline ends. Germline V lookup: CDR1 SGHTA, CDR2 FQGTGA. This CDR3 contains 16 residues. The CDR3 DNA sequence: TGTGCCAGCAGCTTAGGGGGCGGAGGGGGTAATTCACCCCTCCACTTT. As protein: CASSLGGGGGNSPLHF.

The chain employs TRBV6-6 and TRBJ2-3, with 8 bases lining up with TRBD2. CDR1 MNHNY and CDR2 SVGAGI come from the germline V gene (reference sequence). CDR3 size: 16 residues. J was trimmed by 1 base and V by 6 bases; bases with no gene match: 9. CDR3 region: CASSYPRGVGTDTQYF. The CDR3, as DNA: TGTGCCAGCAGCTACCCGCGGGGGGTCGGCACAGATACGCAGTATTTT.